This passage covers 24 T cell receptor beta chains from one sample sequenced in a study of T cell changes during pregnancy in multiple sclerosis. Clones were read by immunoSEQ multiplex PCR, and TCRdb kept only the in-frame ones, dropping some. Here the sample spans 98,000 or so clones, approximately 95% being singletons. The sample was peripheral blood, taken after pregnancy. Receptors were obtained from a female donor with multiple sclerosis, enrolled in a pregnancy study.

In DNA form, the CDR3 reads TGTGCCAGCAGCCTCGGGACTAGTGGCTTTGGGGGTTACGAGCAGTACTTC. Amino acids: CASSLGTSGFGGYEQYF. V gene TRBV7-3 combines with J gene TRBJ2-7; 8 bases match TRBD2. The CDR3 extends over 17 amino acids. In germline, CDR1 is SGHTA, CDR2 FQGTGA. Trimming took 5 bases from V and 4 from J; bases not matched to a gene: 16.

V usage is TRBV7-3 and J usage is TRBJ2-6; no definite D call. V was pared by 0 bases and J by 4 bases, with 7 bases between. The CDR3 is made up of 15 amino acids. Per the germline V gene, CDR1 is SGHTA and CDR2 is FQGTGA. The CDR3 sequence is CASSLTSYGANVLTF. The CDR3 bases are TGTGCCAGCAGCTTAACTAGCTACGGGGCCAACGTCCTGACTTTC.

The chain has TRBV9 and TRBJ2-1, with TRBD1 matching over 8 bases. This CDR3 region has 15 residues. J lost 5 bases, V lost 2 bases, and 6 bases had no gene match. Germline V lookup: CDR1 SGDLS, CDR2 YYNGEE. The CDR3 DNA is TGTGCCAGCAGCGTCACAGGGGGAAAGGACAATGAGCAGTTCTTC. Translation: CASSVTGGKDNEQFF.

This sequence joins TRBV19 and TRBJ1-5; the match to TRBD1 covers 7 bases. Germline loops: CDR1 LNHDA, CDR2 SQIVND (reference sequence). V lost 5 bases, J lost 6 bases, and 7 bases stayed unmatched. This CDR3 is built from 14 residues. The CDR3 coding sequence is TGTGCCAGTAGTCTACAGGGGATTGGTCAGCCCCAGCATTTT. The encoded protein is CASSLQGIGQPQHF.

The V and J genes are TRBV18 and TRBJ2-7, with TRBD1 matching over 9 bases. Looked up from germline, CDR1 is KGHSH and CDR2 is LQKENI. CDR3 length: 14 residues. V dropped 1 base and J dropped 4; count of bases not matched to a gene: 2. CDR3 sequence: CASSPQGQGYEQYF. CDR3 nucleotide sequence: TGTGCCAGCTCACCACAGGGACAGGGTTACGAGCAGTACTTC.

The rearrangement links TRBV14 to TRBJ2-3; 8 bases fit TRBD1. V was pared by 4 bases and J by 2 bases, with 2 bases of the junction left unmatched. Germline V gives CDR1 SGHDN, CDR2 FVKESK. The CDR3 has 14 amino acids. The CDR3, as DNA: TGTGCCAGCAGCCGGACAGGGTACACAGATACGCAGTATTTT. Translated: CASSRTGYTDTQYF. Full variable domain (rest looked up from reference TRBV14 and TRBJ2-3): EAGVTQFPSHSVIEKGQTVTLRCDPISGHDNLYWYRRVMGKEIKFLLHFVKESKQDESGMPNNRFLAERTGGTYSTLKVQPAELEDSGVYFCASSRTGYTDTQYFGPGTRLTVL.

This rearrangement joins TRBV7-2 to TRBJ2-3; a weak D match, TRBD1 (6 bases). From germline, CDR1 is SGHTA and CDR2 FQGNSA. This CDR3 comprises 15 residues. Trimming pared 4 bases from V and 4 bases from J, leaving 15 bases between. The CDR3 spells CASSSGRQGSDTQYF. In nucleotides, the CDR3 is TGTGCCAGCAGCTCGGGTAGGCAGGGGTCAGATACGCAGTATTTT.

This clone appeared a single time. The CDR3 sequence is CASRVWTGGVYGYTF. For the CDR3, the DNA is TGTGCCAGCAGGGTTTGGACAGGGGGCGTCTATGGCTACACCTTC. The V and J genes are TRBV2 and TRBJ1-2; TRBD1 agrees at 11 bases. The CDR3 length is 15 residues. Germline V lookup: CDR1 SNHLY, CDR2 FYNNEI. V was pared by 6 bases and J by 4 bases, with 7 bases of the junction left unmatched. The complete variable domain, with remaining parts taken from reference TRBV2 and TRBJ1-2, reads EPEVTQTPSHQVTQMGQEVILRCVPISNHLYFYWYRQILGQKVEFLVSFYNNEISEKSEIFDDQFSVERPDGSNFTLKIRSTKLEDSAMYFCASRVWTGGVYGYTFGSGTRLTVV.

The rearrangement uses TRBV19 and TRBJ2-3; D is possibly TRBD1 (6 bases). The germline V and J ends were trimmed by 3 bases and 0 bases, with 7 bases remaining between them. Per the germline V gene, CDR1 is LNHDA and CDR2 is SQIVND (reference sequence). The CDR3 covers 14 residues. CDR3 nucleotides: TGTGCCAGTAGTATCGGACAGAGCACAGATACGCAGTATTTT. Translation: CASSIGQSTDTQYF.

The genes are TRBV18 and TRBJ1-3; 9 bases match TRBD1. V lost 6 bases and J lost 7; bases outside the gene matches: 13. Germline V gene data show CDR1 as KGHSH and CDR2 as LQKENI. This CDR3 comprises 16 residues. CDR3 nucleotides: TGTGCCAGCTCCCTCAGGGACAGGGCCCTCGGGAACACCATATATTTT. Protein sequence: CASSLRDRALGNTIYF.

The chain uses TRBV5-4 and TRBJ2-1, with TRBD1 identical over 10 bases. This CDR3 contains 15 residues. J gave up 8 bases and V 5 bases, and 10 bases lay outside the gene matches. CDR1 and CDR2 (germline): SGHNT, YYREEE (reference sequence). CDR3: CASRHRDRGNHEQFF. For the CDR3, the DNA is TGTGCCAGCAGACACCGGGACAGGGGTAACCATGAGCAGTTCTTC.

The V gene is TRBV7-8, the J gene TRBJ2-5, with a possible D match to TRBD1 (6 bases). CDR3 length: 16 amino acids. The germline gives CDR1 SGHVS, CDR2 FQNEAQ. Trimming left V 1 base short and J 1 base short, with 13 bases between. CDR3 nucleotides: TGTGCCAGCAGCTTAGGCAGGGGAGCGTTCCAAGAGACCCAGTACTTC. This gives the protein CASSLGRGAFQETQYF.

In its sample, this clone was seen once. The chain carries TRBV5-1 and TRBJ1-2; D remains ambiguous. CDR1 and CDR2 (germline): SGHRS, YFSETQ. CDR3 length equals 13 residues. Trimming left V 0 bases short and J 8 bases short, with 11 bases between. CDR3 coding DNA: TGCGCCAGCAGCTTGGTCGGTGAGTTCGGCTACACCTTC. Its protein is CASSLVGEFGYTF.

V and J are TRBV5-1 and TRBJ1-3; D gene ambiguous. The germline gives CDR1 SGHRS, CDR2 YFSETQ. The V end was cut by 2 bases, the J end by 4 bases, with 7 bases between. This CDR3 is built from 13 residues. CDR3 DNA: TGCGCCAGCAGCTTCTCACAGGGAAACACCATATATTTT. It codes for CASSFSQGNTIYF.

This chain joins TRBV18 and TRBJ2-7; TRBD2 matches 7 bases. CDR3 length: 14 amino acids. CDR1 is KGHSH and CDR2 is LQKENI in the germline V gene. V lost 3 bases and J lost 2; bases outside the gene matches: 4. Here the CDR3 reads CASSPGGSAYEQYF. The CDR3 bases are TGTGCCAGCTCACCGGGGGGGTCGGCCTACGAGCAGTACTTC.

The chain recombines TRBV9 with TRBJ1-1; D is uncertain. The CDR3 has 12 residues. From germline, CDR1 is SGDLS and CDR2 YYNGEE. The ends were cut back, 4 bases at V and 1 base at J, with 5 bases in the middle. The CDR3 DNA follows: TGTGCCAGCAGCCCCTGGAACACTGAAGCTTTCTTT. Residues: CASSPWNTEAFF.

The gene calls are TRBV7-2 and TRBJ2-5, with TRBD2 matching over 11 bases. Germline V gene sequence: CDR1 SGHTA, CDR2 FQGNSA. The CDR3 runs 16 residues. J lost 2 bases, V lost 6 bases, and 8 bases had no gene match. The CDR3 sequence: CASSFLAGGGQETQYF. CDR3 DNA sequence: TGTGCCAGCAGTTTCTTAGCGGGAGGGGGTCAAGAGACCCAGTACTTC.

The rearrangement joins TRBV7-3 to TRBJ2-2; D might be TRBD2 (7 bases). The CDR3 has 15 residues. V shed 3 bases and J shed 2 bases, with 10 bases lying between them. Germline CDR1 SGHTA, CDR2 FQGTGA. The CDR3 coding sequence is TGTGCCAGCAGCTTTGGGGGGGGCAACACCGGGGAGCTGTTTTTT. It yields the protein CASSFGGGNTGELFF.

This CDR3 reads CASSVAGGPSGELFF. The CDR3 nucleotides are TGTGCCAGCAGCGTAGCGGGAGGGCCTTCAGGGGAGCTGTTTTTT. The chain has TRBV9 and TRBJ2-2; TRBD2 matches at 8 bases. The V gene end was trimmed by 0 bases and the J gene end by 8 bases; junction bases not matched to a gene: 6. CDR1 and CDR2 (germline): SGDLS, YYNGEE. The CDR3 spans 15 residues. The full variable domain, completed using reference TRBV9 and TRBJ2-2, is DSGVTQTPKHLITATGQRVTLRCSPRSGDLSVYWYQQSLDQGLQFLIQYYNGEERAKGNILERFSAQQFPDLHSELNLSSLELGDSALYFCASSVAGGPSGELFFGEGSRLTVL.

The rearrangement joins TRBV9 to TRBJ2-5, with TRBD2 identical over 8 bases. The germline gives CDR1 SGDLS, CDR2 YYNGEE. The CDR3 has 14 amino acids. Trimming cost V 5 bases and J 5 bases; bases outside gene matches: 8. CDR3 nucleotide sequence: TGTGCCAGCAGTTCCGGGGGGGTCCAGGAGACCCAGTACTTC. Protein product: CASSSGGVQETQYF.

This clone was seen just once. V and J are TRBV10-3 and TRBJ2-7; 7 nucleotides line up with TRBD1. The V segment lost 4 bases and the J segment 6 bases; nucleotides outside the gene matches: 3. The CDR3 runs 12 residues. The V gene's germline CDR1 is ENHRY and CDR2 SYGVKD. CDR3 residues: CAISGTGGEQYF. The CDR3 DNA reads TGTGCCATCAGTGGGACAGGCGGCGAGCAGTACTTC.

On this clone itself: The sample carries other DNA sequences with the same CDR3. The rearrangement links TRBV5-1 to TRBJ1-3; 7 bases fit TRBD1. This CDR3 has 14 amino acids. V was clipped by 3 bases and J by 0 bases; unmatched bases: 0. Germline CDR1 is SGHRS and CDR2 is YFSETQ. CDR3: CASSSGGSGNTIYF. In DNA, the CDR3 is TGCGCCAGCAGCTCAGGGGGCTCTGGAAACACCATATATTTT.

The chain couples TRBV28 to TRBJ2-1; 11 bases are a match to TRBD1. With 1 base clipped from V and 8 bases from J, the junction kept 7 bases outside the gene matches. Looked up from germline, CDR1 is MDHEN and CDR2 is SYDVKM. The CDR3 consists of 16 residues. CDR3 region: CASSLSGQGARHEQFF. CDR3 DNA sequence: TGTGCCAGCAGTTTATCTGGACAGGGGGCTCGGCATGAGCAGTTCTTC.

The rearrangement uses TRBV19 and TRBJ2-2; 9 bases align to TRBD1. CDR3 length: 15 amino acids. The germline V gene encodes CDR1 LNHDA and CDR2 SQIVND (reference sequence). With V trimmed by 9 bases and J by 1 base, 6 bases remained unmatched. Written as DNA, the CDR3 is TGTGCCAGCAGCTTGGGACAGGGGAACACCGGGGAGCTGTTTTTT. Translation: CASSLGQGNTGELFF. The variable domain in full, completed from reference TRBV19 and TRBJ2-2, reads DGGITQSPKYLFRKEGQNVTLSCEQNLNHDAMYWYRQDPGQGLRLIYYSQIVNDFQKGDIAEGYSVSREKKESFPLTVTSAQKNPTAFYLCASSLGQGNTGELFFGEGSRLTVL.